Following are 29 T cell receptor beta chains from one sample sequenced in a study of T cell changes during pregnancy in multiple sclerosis. TCRdb keeps only in-frame clones here, not all; method: immunoSEQ multiplex PCR. Here the sample spans tens of thousands of clones, 90% to 95% being singletons. The material sequenced was CD8+ T cells from peripheral blood mononuclear cells, taken before pregnancy. The receptors were sampled from a female donor with multiple sclerosis, enrolled in a pregnancy study.

The chain combines TRBV5-5 with TRBJ1-5; possible D gene TRBD1, 5 bases. Trimming took 0 bases from V and 9 from J, leaving 13 bases between them. The germline gives CDR1 SGHKS, CDR2 YYEKEE (reference sequence). This CDR3 region has 14 residues. CDR3 in amino acids: CASSLALGGVPQHF. CDR3 nucleotide sequence: TGTGCCAGCAGCTTGGCCTTGGGGGGGGTGCCCCAGCATTTT. Full variable domain (remainder filled in from reference TRBV5-5 and TRBJ1-5): DAGVTQSPTHLIKTRGQQVTLRCSPISGHKSVSWYQQVLGQGPQFIFQYYEKEERGRGNFPDRFSARQFPNYSSELNVNALLLGDSALYLCASSLALGGVPQHFGDGTRLSIL.

This sequence joins TRBV2 and TRBJ2-5, with 7 nucleotides matching TRBD1. This CDR3 region has 13 residues. After removal of 6 bases from V and 2 bases from J, the junction contained 3 bases not matched to a gene. CDR1 and CDR2 (germline): SNHLY, FYNNEI. The CDR3 spells CASRTGPQETQYF. The CDR3 DNA is TGTGCCAGCAGGACAGGGCCTCAAGAGACCCAGTACTTC.

A single count supports this clone. The chain is built from TRBV27 and TRBJ1-5; D is unclear. V was cut by 3 bases and J by 0 bases, with 12 bases left in between. CDR3 size: 16 residues. Looked up from germline, CDR1 is MNHEY and CDR2 is SMNVEV (reference sequence). CDR3 region: CASSFLPANSNQPQHF. CDR3 nucleotide sequence: TGTGCCAGCAGTTTTCTTCCAGCGAATAGCAATCAGCCCCAGCATTTT.

The V gene is TRBV30, the J gene TRBJ1-1; D gene ambiguous. V dropped 3 bases and J dropped 6 bases, with 8 bases sitting between them. This CDR3 spans 11 amino acids. Germline V lookup: CDR1 GTSNPN, CDR2 SVGIG (reference sequence). CDR3 nucleotides: TGTGCCTGGAGCCACAGCCCTGAAGCTTTCTTT. It yields the protein CAWSHSPEAFF.

The chain employs TRBV5-1 and TRBJ2-7; D remains ambiguous. Germline V gives CDR1 SGHRS, CDR2 YFSETQ. Trimming took 4 bases from V and 4 from J, leaving 12 bases between them. The CDR3 spans 13 residues. The CDR3 sequence is CASSPAALYEQYF. The CDR3 nucleotides are TGCGCCAGCAGCCCTGCGGCGCTTTACGAGCAGTACTTC.

The chain carries TRBV6-1 and TRBJ2-1; 14 bases map to TRBD2. Germline trimming cut 7 bases from V and 8 bases from J; bases unmatched to any gene: 7. CDR3 length: 15 amino acids. Germline loops: CDR1 MNHNS, CDR2 SASEGT. The CDR3 DNA reads TGTGCCAGCACCCATGGGACTAGCGGGGGTGATGAGCAGTTCTTC. This translates into CASTHGTSGGDEQFF.

The chain has TRBV19 and TRBJ1-5; D remains ambiguous. The CDR3 has 16 residues. Germline CDR1 and CDR2: LNHDA and SQIVND (reference sequence). V was cut by 3 bases and J by 2 bases, with 14 bases left in between. CDR3 in amino acids: CASSIGSAAGNQPQHF. The CDR3 nucleotides read TGTGCCAGTAGTATCGGTTCTGCGGCGGGCAATCAGCCCCAGCATTTT.

The J gene is TRBJ2-3, the V gene TRBV2, with TRBD1 identical over 8 bases. V lost 6 bases and J lost 0; bases outside the gene matches: 5. The CDR3 has 15 residues. Germline CDR1 SNHLY, CDR2 FYNNEI. CDR3 DNA sequence: TGTGCCAGCAGCCGGACAGGGTCTAGCACAGATACGCAGTATTTT. Its translation is CASSRTGSSTDTQYF.

The gene calls are TRBV11-3 and TRBJ1-1; D may be TRBD1 (5 bases). Germline-derived CDR1 and CDR2 are SGHNT and YENEEA. This CDR3 contains 13 residues. Trimming stripped 4 bases from V and 4 bases from J, with 10 bases between. The CDR3 DNA follows: TGTGCCAGCAGCTCCGGGGGGAGCACTGAAGCTTTCTTT. Translated, it gives CASSSGGSTEAFF.

The rearrangement uses TRBV2 and TRBJ1-3; TRBD1 matches at 7 bases. V was pared by 1 base and J by 1 base, with 4 bases of the junction left unmatched. Germline CDR1 SNHLY, CDR2 FYNNEI. The CDR3 covers 16 residues. CDR3: CASSEGWDSSGNTIYF. The DNA of the CDR3 is TGTGCCAGCAGTGAAGGCTGGGACAGTTCTGGAAACACCATATATTTT.

This clone has a handful of counts. The CDR3 region has the DNA TGTGCCAGCAGACGAGGGGGGGATCAGCCCCAGCATTTT. As protein: CASRRGGDQPQHF. The V gene is TRBV6-5, the J gene TRBJ1-5; a possible D gene is TRBD1 (6 bases). Per the germline V gene, CDR1 is MNHEY and CDR2 is SVGAGI. The ends were cut back, 6 bases at V and 5 bases at J, with 11 bases in the middle. CDR3 length: 13 amino acids.

A single count supports this clone. The V gene is TRBV5-1, the J gene TRBJ1-2; 9 positions match TRBD1. The germline V gene has CDR1 SGHRS and CDR2 YFSETQ. This CDR3 contains 14 residues. With V trimmed by 3 bases and J by 6 bases, 6 bases remained unmatched. CDR3: CASSSGQGTDGYTF. As DNA, the CDR3 is TGCGCCAGCAGCTCCGGACAGGGGACTGATGGCTACACCTTC.

This chain links TRBV9 with TRBJ2-1; D may be TRBD2 (7 bases). Germline CDR1 reads SGDLS; CDR2 reads YYNGEE. The CDR3 covers 17 residues. V was cut by 0 bases and J by 0 bases, with 13 bases left in between. The CDR3 bases are TGTGCCAGCAGCGTAGTGGAGGGGGGGAGCTCCTACAATGAGCAGTTCTTC. It encodes CASSVVEGGSSYNEQFF.

V gene TRBV7-9 combines with J gene TRBJ2-5; D is possibly TRBD2 (5 bases). From germline, CDR1 is SEHNR and CDR2 FQNEAQ (reference sequence). Trimming cost V 4 bases and J 7 bases, with 7 bases left between them. This CDR3 comprises 11 residues. CDR3 sequence: CASSYRGTQYF. The CDR3 nucleotides read TGTGCCAGCAGCTACCGGGGGACCCAGTACTTC.

This chain links TRBV7-9 with TRBJ2-7; D possibly corresponds to TRBD1 (5 bases). The CDR3 loop spans 14 amino acids. CDR1 and CDR2 (germline): SEHNR, FQNEAQ (reference sequence). With 5 bases removed from V and 0 bases from J, the gap between germline ends came to 11 bases. The CDR3 sequence: CASSGGQSSYEQYF. The CDR3, as DNA: TGTGCCAGCAGCGGCGGACAAAGCTCCTACGAGCAGTACTTC.

The V gene is TRBV14, the J gene TRBJ1-1, with 7 bases matching TRBD1. This CDR3 spans 13 amino acids. The germline V gene has CDR1 SGHDN and CDR2 FVKESK. Trimming at V came to 4 bases and at J to 6 bases, leaving 5 bases not matched to a gene. The CDR3 sequence is CASSPPDRSEAFF. In nucleotides, the CDR3 is TGTGCCAGCAGCCCCCCGGACAGGTCTGAAGCTTTCTTT.

The J gene is TRBJ1-4, the V gene TRBV6-5; a possible D gene is TRBD1 (5 bases). Germline loops: CDR1 MNHEY, CDR2 SVGAGI. The CDR3 contains 15 residues. The germline V and J ends were trimmed by 0 bases and 8 bases, with 13 bases remaining between them. The CDR3 DNA is TGTGCCAGCAGTTACTCGATTCAGGGAGGAGAAAAACTGTTTTTT. Translated, it gives CASSYSIQGGEKLFF.

A few counts support this clone. The gene calls are TRBV4-2 and TRBJ2-3; 9 bases are shared with TRBD2. Per germline, CDR1 LGHNA and CDR2 YNFKEQ. V shed 1 base, J shed 6 bases, and the junction held 11 bases outside the gene matches. The CDR3 loop spans 17 amino acids. The CDR3 protein is CASSQVAGTSMEDTQYF. Here the CDR3 DNA reads TGTGCCAGCAGCCAAGTAGCTGGGACTAGCATGGAGGATACGCAGTATTTT.

CDR3 nucleotides: TGTGCCAGCAGCCGGTTGGACAGGGGGCCAGAGACCCAGTACTTC. As protein: CASSRLDRGPETQYF. This chain connects TRBV7-8 to TRBJ2-5; 11 positions match TRBD1. This CDR3 contains 15 residues. Germline CDR1 reads SGHVS; CDR2 reads FQNEAQ. The V gene end was trimmed by 5 bases and the J gene end by 4 bases; junction bases not matched to a gene: 6. Drawing the rest from reference TRBV7-8 and TRBJ2-5, the complete variable domain is GAGVSQSPRYKVAKRGQDVALRCDPISGHVSLFWYQQALGQGPEFLTYFQNEAQLDKSGLPSDRFFAERPEGSVSTLKIQRTQQEDSAVYLCASSRLDRGPETQYFGPGTRLLVL.

This clone was detected only once. The rearrangement uses TRBV2 and TRBJ1-2; 9 nucleotides match TRBD1. Germline V CDR1 and CDR2: SNHLY, FYNNEI. The CDR3 runs 16 residues. V lost 2 bases, J lost 4 bases, and 8 bases stayed unmatched. In DNA form, the CDR3 reads TGTGCCAGCAGTGAATGGTTTCCGGACAGGGGCTATGGCTACACCTTC. Amino acids: CASSEWFPDRGYGYTF.

The chain couples TRBV5-1 to TRBJ1-2, with D uncertain. Trimming stripped 3 bases from V and 4 bases from J, with 16 bases between. CDR3 length: 15 residues. Germline CDR1 and CDR2: SGHRS and YFSETQ. The CDR3 sequence is CASSSSSAGSYGYTF. The CDR3 coding sequence is TGCGCCAGCAGCTCATCCTCGGCAGGCTCCTATGGCTACACCTTC.

V usage is TRBV10-3 and J usage is TRBJ1-2; tentative D call: TRBD1 (6 bases). The germline gives CDR1 ENHRY, CDR2 SYGVKD. Trimming cost V 10 bases and J 4 bases, with 13 bases left between them. This CDR3 has 12 amino acids. This chain's CDR3 is CATETGAYGYTF. CDR3 nucleotide sequence: TGTGCCACGGAGACAGGAGCCTATGGCTACACCTTC.

The CDR3 DNA reads as TGTGCCAGCAGCTCATCACCTCCAGGGGGAGGCTACACCTTC. This translates into CASSSSPPGGGYTF. The chain carries TRBV13 and TRBJ1-2; TRBD1 aligns across 7 bases. This CDR3 is built from 14 residues. After removal of 4 bases from V and 8 bases from J, the junction contained 10 bases not matched to a gene. In germline, CDR1 is PRHDT, CDR2 FYEKMQ (reference sequence).

This clone turned up a few times. The chain recombines TRBV5-1 with TRBJ2-7, with a possible D match to TRBD2 (6 bases). Germline CDR1 reads SGHRS; CDR2 reads YFSETQ. Trimming cost V 0 bases and J 3 bases, with 16 bases left between them. CDR3 size: 16 residues. This CDR3 is CASSLDDRKGGYEQYF. The CDR3 coding sequence is TGCGCCAGCAGCTTGGATGACAGAAAGGGAGGCTACGAGCAGTACTTC.

Comment on this clone: One end of the junction does not line up with germline, which may come from a read error. The chain recombines TRBV9 with TRBJ2-3; D is possibly TRBD2 (5 bases). Looked up from germline, CDR1 is SGDLS and CDR2 is YYNGEE. This CDR3 comprises 15 residues. The chain's CDR3 is CASTVSGTITDTQYF. The DNA for the CDR3 is TGTGCCAGCACCGTAAGCGGCACGATCACAGATACGCAGTATTTT.

The chain combines TRBV9 with TRBJ1-2; the D gene is possibly TRBD1 (5 bases). V lost 0 bases and J 5 bases, leaving 17 bases between the germline ends. The CDR3 is 16 amino acids. Germline CDR1 reads SGDLS; CDR2 reads YYNGEE. CDR3 residues: CASSVGGTGGSYGYTF. CDR3 coding DNA: TGTGCCAGCAGCGTAGGTGGGACGGGAGGCTCGTATGGCTACACCTTC.

This chain's CDR3 is CASSDTSVWETQYF. In nucleotides, the CDR3 is TGTGCCAGCAGTGACACTTCGGTATGGGAGACCCAGTACTTC. The chain employs TRBV6-4 and TRBJ2-5; D is undetermined. V was clipped by 2 bases and J by 5 bases, with 12 bases between them. The CDR3 totals 14 residues. Germline loops: CDR1 MRHNA, CDR2 SNTAGT.

The genes are TRBV19 and TRBJ2-2; D is unclear. V was shortened by 3 bases and J by 1 base, with 3 bases between the two germline ends. CDR3 length: 13 amino acids. CDR1 is LNHDA and CDR2 is SQIVND in the germline V gene (reference sequence). For the CDR3, the DNA is TGTGCCAGTAGTATCCAGAACACCGGGGAGCTGTTTTTT. Amino acids: CASSIQNTGELFF.

CDR3 residues: CASSQAGQGPYEQYF. The CDR3 coding sequence is TGCGCCAGCAGCCAAGCAGGACAGGGTCCCTACGAGCAGTACTTC. The chain is built from TRBV4-1 and TRBJ2-7; 8 bases match TRBD1. CDR3 length: 15 residues. Per the germline V gene, CDR1 is MGHRA and CDR2 is YSYEKL. The V and J ends lost 1 base and 2 bases, in that order; junction bases with no gene match: 4.